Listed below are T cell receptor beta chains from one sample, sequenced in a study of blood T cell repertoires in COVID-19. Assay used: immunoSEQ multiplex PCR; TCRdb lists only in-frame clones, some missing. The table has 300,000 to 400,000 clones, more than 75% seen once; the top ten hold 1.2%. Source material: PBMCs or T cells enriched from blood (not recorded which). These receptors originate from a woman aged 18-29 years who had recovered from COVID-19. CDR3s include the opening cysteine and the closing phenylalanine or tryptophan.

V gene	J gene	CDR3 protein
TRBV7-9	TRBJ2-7	CASSLGDRGRPYEQYF
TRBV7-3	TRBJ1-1	CASSFGDLNTEAFF
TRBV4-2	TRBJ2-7	CASSPSGGQGAAYEQYF
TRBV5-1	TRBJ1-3	CASSLDSRNTIYF
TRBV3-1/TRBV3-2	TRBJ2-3	CASSQRDRGTDTQYF
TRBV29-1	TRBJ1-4	CSGGQGGEKLFF
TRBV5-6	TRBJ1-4	CASSLQGAVEKLFF
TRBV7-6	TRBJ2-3	CASSSEGTPIITDTQYF
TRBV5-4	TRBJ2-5	CASSLELAGTETQYF
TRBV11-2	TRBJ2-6	CASSLDRTSGYYSGANVLTF
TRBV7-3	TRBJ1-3	CASSSGQGGNTIYF
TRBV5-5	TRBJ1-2	CASSRETGNYGYTF
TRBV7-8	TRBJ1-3	CASSPLGGAGGNTIYF
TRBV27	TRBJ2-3	CASSYGVTDTQYF
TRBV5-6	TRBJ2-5	CASSPNLAGYQETQYF
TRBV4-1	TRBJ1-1	CASSQVFTKNTEAFF
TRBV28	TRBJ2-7	CASSLKIWAGSYEQYF
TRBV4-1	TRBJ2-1	CASSQASRLSYNEQFF
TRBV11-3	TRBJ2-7	CASSLGGQGEQYF
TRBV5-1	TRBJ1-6	CASSSETSSYNSPLHF
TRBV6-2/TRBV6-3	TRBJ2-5	CASSQRTQETQYF
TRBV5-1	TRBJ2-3	CASSLVVRGSPDTQYF
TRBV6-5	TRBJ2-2	CASSYSGTNTGELFF
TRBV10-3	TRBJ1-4	CAISGDRVRVATNEKLFF
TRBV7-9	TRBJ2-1	CASSLTGSSYNEQFF
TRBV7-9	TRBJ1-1	CASSWAENEAFF
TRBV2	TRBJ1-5	CASNVGRGTDSNQPQHF
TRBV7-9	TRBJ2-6	CASSSGANVLTF
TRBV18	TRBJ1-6	CASSPRQEIGSPLHF
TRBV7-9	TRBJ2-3	CASSGTSGGATDTQYF
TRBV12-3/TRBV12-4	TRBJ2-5	CASSSRETQYF
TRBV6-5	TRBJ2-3	CASSYSLRGGPDTQYF
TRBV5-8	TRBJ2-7	CASSLDPGYEQYF
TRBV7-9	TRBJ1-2	CASSLPGNRGDGYTF
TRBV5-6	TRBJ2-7	CASSLDTGGIYEQYF
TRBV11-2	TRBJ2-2	CASSFGQHTGELFF
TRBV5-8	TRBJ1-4	CASSTGLGRGEKLFF
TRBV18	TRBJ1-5	CASSPRGGQGEQPQHF
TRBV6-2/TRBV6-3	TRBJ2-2	CASSYPTVLDRVSGELFF
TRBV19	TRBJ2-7	CASSSSGGSYEQYF
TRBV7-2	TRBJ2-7	CASSPVRILAGGNEQYF
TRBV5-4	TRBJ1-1	CASSPGGRSSLEAFF
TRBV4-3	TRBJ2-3	CASSSPGLARADTQYF
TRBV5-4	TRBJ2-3	CASSLDSGGGSDTQYF
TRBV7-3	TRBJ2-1	CASSPGSDNEQFF
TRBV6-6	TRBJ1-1	CASSYTRTGRTEAFF
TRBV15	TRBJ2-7	CATSRDIEAYEQYF
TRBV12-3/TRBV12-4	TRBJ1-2	CASSREHGYTF
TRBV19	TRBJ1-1	CASRASTGGAVNTEAFF
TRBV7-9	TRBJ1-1	CASSPGQGALNTEAFF
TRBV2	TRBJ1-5	CASSVGGHGEPQHF
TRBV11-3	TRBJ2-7	CASSRWTGDEQYF
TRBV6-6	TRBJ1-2	CASSNEILNYGYTF